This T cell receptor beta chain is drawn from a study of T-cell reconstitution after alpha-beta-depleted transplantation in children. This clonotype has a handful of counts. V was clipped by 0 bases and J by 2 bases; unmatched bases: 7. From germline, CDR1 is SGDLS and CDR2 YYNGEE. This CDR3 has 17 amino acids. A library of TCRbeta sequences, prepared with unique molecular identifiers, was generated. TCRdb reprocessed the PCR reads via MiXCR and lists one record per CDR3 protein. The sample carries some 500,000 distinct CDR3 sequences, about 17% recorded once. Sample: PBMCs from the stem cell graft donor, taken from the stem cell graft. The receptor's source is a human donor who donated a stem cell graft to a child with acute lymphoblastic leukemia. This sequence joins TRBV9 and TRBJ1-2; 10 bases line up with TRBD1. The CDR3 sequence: CASSVAGGQGQNYGYTF. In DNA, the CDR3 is TGTGCCAGCAGCGTAGCTGGGGGACAGGGGCAAAACTATGGCTACACCTTC.